This TCR beta chain was obtained from a study of blood T cell repertoires in COVID-19. Clones were read by immunoSEQ multiplex PCR, and TCRdb kept only the in-frame ones, dropping some. The table shows approximately 150,000 clones, with roughly 87% occurring only once. Germline V gives CDR1 LGHDT, CDR2 YNNKEL (reference sequence). The CDR3 is 14 amino acids. V was shortened by 0 bases and J by 1 base, with 6 bases between the two germline ends. V gene TRBV3-1 (or the pseudogene TRBV3-2) combines with J gene TRBJ1-1; D is undetermined. Sequencing was carried out using peripheral blood. The sequence was obtained from a human donor in a cohort sampled during active COVID-19. CDR3 sequence reads: CASSQDRQNTEAFF. In DNA form, the CDR3 reads TGTGCCAGCAGCCAAGATCGACAGAACACTGAAGCTTTCTTT.